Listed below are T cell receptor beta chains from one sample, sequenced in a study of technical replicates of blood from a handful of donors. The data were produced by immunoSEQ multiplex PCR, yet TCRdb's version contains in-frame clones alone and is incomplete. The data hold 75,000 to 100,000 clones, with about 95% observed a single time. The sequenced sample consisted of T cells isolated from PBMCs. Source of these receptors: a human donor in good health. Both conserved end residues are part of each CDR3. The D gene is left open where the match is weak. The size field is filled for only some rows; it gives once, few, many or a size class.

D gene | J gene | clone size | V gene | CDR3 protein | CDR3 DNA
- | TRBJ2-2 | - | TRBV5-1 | CASSPDSGELFF | TGCGCCAGCAGCCCCGACAGCGGGGAGCTGTTTTTT
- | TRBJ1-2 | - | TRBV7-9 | CASSLESQRGYTF | TGTGCCAGCAGCTTAGAGTCCCAACGGGGCTACACCTTC
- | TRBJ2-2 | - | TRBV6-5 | CASSYEPRVNTGELFF | TGTGCCAGCAGTTACGAGCCCAGGGTCAACACCGGGGAGCTGTTTTTT
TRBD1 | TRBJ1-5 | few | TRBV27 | CASSFDREGQPQHF | TGTGCCAGCAGTTTCGACAGGGAAGGTCAGCCCCAGCATTTT
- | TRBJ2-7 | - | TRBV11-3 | CASSFRRGESSYEQYF | TGTGCCAGCAGCTTTCGGCGGGGAGAAAGCTCCTACGAGCAGTACTTC
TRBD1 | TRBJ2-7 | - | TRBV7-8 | CASSLSWDRGSGEQYF | TGTGCCAGCAGCCTTAGTTGGGACAGGGGTAGCGGCGAGCAGTACTTC
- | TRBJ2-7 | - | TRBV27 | CASSFDSSYEQYF | TGTGCCAGCAGTTTCGACAGCTCCTACGAGCAGTACTTC
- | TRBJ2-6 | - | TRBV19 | CASRGTGANVLTF | TGTGCCAGTAGGGGGACAGGGGCCAACGTCCTGACTTTC
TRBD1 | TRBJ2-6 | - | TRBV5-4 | CASSVGQGASSGANVLTF | TGTGCCAGCAGCGTGGGACAGGGGGCGTCCTCTGGGGCCAACGTCCTGACTTTC
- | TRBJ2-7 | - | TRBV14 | CASSQEPLSSYEQYF | TGTGCCAGCAGCCAAGAGCCCCTTAGCTCCTACGAGCAGTACTTC
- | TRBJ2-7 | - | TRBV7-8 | CASSLSGTYEQYF | TGTGCCAGCAGCTTAAGTGGCACGTACGAGCAGTACTTC